The sequence of this T cell receptor (beta chain) was determined in a study of shared clonotypes between healthy human individuals. Study-wide background: Every donor yielded three CD4 naive, three CD4 memory, two CD8 naive and one CD8 memory plate. Study-wide points: Some naive CD4 clonotypes, around 5%, turned up in common across several donors. The study found lower generation probabilities in non-shared clonotypes than in those shared by all four donors.

About this clone itself: Its antigen is undetermined.

The naive CD8 population came from CD45RO-negative cells selected for CCR7, without terminally differentiated effector memory CD45RA+ cells. All the donors were Caucasian adults who lived in Nashville, Tennessee. The assay was immunoSEQ multiplex PCR, and TCRdb's table has in-frame clones only and misses some. Counted here are millions of clones, roughly 95% occurring once; the ten biggest clones make up more than 0.95%. The CDR3 is 14 residues long. V was cut by 11 bases and J by 3 bases, with 18 bases left in between. From germline, CDR1 is ENHRY and CDR2 SYGVKD. The clonotype comes from a man between 18 and 35 years old in good health. Material for sequencing was naive CD8+ T cells sorted from blood. This rearrangement joins TRBV10-3 to TRBJ2-3; tentative D call: TRBD1 (6 bases). CDR3 DNA: TGTGCCCATGATGACGATCAGGGGACAGATACGCAGTATTTT. Its translation is CAHDDDQGTDTQYF.